This T cell receptor beta chain was sequenced for a study of early T cells in non-severe SARS-CoV-2 infection. Study-level background: From unsorted whole blood, bulk RNA was sequenced, and the chains remained unpaired.

A word on this clonotype: Its antigen remains unknown.

Study-level results: Private and CD4 specificities were missed by VDJdb matching, skewed to anti-spike CD8.

TCRdb re-called the 5' RACE reads through MiXCR, storing one row per CDR3 protein. This table has some 91,000 distinct CDR3 sequences, about 10% appearing once. The input for sequencing was whole blood, taken at baseline. This TCR derives from an adult who was a healthcare worker with PCR-confirmed SARS-CoV-2 infection or an uninfected control (not recorded which).

The CDR3 nucleotides are TGTGCCAGCAGTTACTCGTTCGGGGGGGCCAAGCAGGGCGAGCAGTACTTC. It yields the protein CASSYSFGGAKQGEQYF. The V call is TRBV6-5, the J call TRBJ2-7, with 8 bases aligning to TRBD2. With V trimmed by 0 bases and J by 6 bases, 13 bases remained unmatched. CDR1 and CDR2 from the germline V gene are MNHEY and SVGAGI. There are 17 residues in the CDR3.